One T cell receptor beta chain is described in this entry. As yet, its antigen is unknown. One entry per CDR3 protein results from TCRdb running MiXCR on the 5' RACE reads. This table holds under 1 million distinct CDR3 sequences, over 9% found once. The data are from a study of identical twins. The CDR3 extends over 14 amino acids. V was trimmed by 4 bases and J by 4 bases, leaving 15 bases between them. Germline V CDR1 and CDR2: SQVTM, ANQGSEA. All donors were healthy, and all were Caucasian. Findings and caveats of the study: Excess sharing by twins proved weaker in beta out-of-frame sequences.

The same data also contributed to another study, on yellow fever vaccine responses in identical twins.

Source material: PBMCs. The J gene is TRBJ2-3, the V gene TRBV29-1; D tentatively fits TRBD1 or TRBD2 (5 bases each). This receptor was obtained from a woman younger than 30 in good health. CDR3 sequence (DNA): TGCAGCGTTGTAAGGACTTCGGGGCCAGATACGCAGTATTTT. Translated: CSVVRTSGPDTQYF.